This TCR beta chain was retrieved from a study of blood T cell repertoires in COVID-19. Cohorts were determined from participant-reported clinical history. TCRdb keeps only in-frame clones here, not all; method: immunoSEQ multiplex PCR. The sample has around 250,000 clones; roughly 84% are singletons. The TCR was taken from a woman aged 50 to 60 who had been exposed to COVID-19. Sequences were obtained from PBMCs or T cells enriched from blood (not recorded which).

The CDR3 is CASSSMTGDSSIRQPQHF. CDR3 coding DNA: TGTGCCAGCAGTTCCATGACAGGGGACTCCTCGATAAGGCAGCCCCAGCATTTT. J is TRBJ1-5 and V is TRBV28, with 8 bases fitting TRBD1. This CDR3 is built from 18 residues. Germline V gives CDR1 MDHEN, CDR2 SYDVKM. The V gene end was trimmed by 4 bases and the J gene end by 7 bases; junction bases not matched to a gene: 18.